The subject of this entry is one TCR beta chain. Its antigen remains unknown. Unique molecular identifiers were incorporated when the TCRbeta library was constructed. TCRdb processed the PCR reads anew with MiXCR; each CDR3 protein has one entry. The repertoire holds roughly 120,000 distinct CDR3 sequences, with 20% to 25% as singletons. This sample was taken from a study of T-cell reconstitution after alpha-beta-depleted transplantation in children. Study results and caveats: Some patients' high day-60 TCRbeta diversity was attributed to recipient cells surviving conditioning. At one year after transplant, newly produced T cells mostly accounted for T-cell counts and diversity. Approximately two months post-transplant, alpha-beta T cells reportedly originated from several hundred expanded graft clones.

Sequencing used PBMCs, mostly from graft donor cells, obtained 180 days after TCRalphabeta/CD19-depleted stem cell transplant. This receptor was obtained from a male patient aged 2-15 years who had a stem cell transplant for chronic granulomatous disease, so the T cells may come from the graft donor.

This CDR3 is CASRRASGTYEQYF. The DNA of the CDR3 is TGCGCCAGCCGCCGGGCTAGCGGCACCTACGAGCAGTACTTC. The rearrangement links TRBV10-2 to TRBJ2-7; 7 positions agree with TRBD2. V was pared by 8 bases and J by 2 bases, with 9 bases of the junction left unmatched. The germline CDR1 and CDR2 sequences are WSHSY and SAAADI. The CDR3 extends over 14 amino acids.